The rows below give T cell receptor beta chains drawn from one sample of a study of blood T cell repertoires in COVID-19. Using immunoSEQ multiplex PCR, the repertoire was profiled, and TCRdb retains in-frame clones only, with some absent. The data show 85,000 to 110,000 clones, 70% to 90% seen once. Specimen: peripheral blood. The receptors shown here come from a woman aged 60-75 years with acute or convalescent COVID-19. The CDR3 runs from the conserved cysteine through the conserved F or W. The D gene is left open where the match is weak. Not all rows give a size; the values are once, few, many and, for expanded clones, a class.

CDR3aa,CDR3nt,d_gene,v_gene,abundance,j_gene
CASSRGQGEAFF,TGTGCCAGCAGCCGGGGACAGGGGGAAGCTTTCTTT,TRBD1,TRBV3-1/TRBV3-2,once,TRBJ1-1
CASSEAGRGTPYEQYF,TGTGCCAGCAGTGAAGCTGGCAGGGGAACACCCTACGAGCAGTACTTC,NA,TRBV6-1,NA,TRBJ2-7
CASSFSGVGYGYTF,TGTGCCAGCAGCTTTTCAGGGGTGGGGTATGGCTACACCTTC,NA,TRBV7-2,NA,TRBJ1-2
CASSQWGGAGKSGGYTF,TGTGCCAGCAGCCAATGGGGGGGCGCTGGGAAAAGCGGTGGCTACACCTTC,NA,TRBV7-9,NA,TRBJ1-2
CASSVMGLAGGAETQYF,TGCGCCAGCAGCGTGATGGGACTAGCGGGAGGGGCAGAGACCCAGTACTTC,TRBD2,TRBV5-1,NA,TRBJ2-5
CASSPQGAGIGYGYTF,TGTGCCAGCTCGCCACAGGGAGCCGGGATCGGCTATGGCTACACCTTC,NA,TRBV18,NA,TRBJ1-2
CASSFDRYNEAFF,TGCGCCAGCAGCTTCGACAGGTATAATGAAGCTTTCTTT,NA,TRBV5-1,NA,TRBJ1-1
CATRTGNRDTEAFF,TGCGCCACCAGGACAGGGAATAGGGACACTGAAGCTTTCTTT,TRBD1,TRBV5-1,few,TRBJ1-1
CASRPSGTPNTIYF,TGTGCCAGCAGACCCTCCGGGACACCAAACACCATATATTTT,NA,TRBV27,NA,TRBJ1-3
CASSLGQVEFF,TGTGCCAGCAGCCTCGGACAGGTCGAGTTCTTC,TRBD1,TRBV3-1/TRBV3-2,NA,TRBJ2-1
CASTTGTRNTGELFF,TGTGCCAGTACAACCGGGACTCGAAACACCGGGGAGCTGTTTTTT,NA,TRBV19,once,TRBJ2-2
CASSLEGAVNEQFF,TGTGCCAGCAGCTTAGAGGGGGCGGTCAATGAGCAGTTCTTC,NA,TRBV11-3,NA,TRBJ2-1
CASSLGASGSYNEQFF,TGTGCCAGCAGCTTAGGAGCTAGCGGGAGTTATAATGAGCAGTTCTTC,TRBD2,TRBV7-6,NA,TRBJ2-1
CASSQEGGTLGGYTF,TGCGCCAGCAGCCAAGAGGGGGGAACCTTAGGAGGCTACACCTTC,NA,TRBV4-1,NA,TRBJ1-2
CASSTDLRNSPLHF,TGCGCCAGCAGCACGGACTTGAGAAATTCACCCCTCCACTTT,NA,TRBV4-1,few,TRBJ1-6
CAWSNNGNQPQHF,TGTGCCTGGAGTAACAACGGCAATCAGCCCCAGCATTTT,NA,TRBV30,NA,TRBJ1-5
CASSLMREGLHEQFF,TGTGCCAGCAGTTTAATGCGGGAGGGTCTTCATGAGCAGTTCTTC,TRBD2,TRBV28,NA,TRBJ2-1
CATSDLRTREYNEKLFF,TGTGCCACCAGTGATTTGCGAACTCGGGAGTATAATGAAAAACTGTTTTTT,NA,TRBV24-1,NA,TRBJ1-4
CASSFSRERGEQYF,TGTGCCAGCAGCTTCAGCCGGGAGAGAGGCGAGCAGTACTTC,NA,TRBV11-2,NA,TRBJ2-7
CASSQGAAATNEKLFF,TGCGCCAGCAGCCAGGGGGCGGCGGCAACTAATGAAAAACTGTTTTTT,NA,TRBV4-1,NA,TRBJ1-4
CASSGRGGSNQPQHF,TGTGCCAGCAGCGGAAGGGGTGGAAGCAATCAGCCCCAGCATTTT,NA,TRBV2,once,TRBJ1-5
CASSSRGPDTGELFF,TGTGCCAGCAGTTCCAGGGGGCCCGACACCGGGGAGCTGTTTTTT,TRBD1,TRBV6-5,NA,TRBJ2-2
CASSLGLAGTQYF,TGTGCTAGCAGCTTAGGGCTAGCGGGGACCCAGTACTTC,TRBD2,TRBV7-7,NA,TRBJ2-5
CASSLVDEQFF,TGTGCCAGCAGCCTAGTGGATGAGCAGTTCTTC,NA,TRBV5-5,NA,TRBJ2-1
CASSKTGGIRSYNEQFF,TGTGCCAGCAGCAAGACAGGGGGTATTCGGTCCTACAATGAGCAGTTCTTC,TRBD1,TRBV7-9,NA,TRBJ2-1
CATLPDRVSNQPQHF,TGTGCCACACTTCCGGACAGGGTAAGCAATCAGCCCCAGCATTTT,TRBD1,TRBV6-6,NA,TRBJ1-5
CASSRQGGQGNQPQHF,TGTGCCAGCAGTAGACAGGGGGGGCAGGGGAATCAGCCCCAGCATTTT,TRBD1,TRBV28,once,TRBJ1-5
CASSPLSQDTEAFF,TGTGCCAGCAGTCCCCTCAGTCAGGACACTGAAGCTTTCTTT,NA,TRBV2,NA,TRBJ1-1
CASSLASSDQFF,TGTGCCAGCAGCTTAGCTAGCTCGGACCAGTTCTTC,NA,TRBV11-2,NA,TRBJ2-1
CASSLGGLAGGISDTQYF,TGTGCCAGCAGCTTAGGGGGACTAGCGGGAGGTATATCAGATACGCAGTATTTT,TRBD2,TRBV13,NA,TRBJ2-3
CAITGTERANYGYTF,TGTGCCATTACCGGGACAGAACGAGCTAACTATGGCTACACCTTC,TRBD1,TRBV2,NA,TRBJ1-2
CAISEPSRGVRADTQYF,TGTGCCATCAGTGAGCCCTCCCGGGGGGTTAGGGCAGATACGCAGTATTTT,TRBD2,TRBV10-3,NA,TRBJ2-3
CASSLRRLVTDTQYF,TGTGCCAGCAGCTTGCGAAGACTAGTCACAGATACGCAGTATTTT,NA,TRBV11-3,NA,TRBJ2-3
CAWSPQGWTEAFF,TGTGCCTGGAGTCCACAGGGATGGACTGAAGCTTTCTTT,NA,TRBV30,NA,TRBJ1-1
CASSPQGAGELFF,TGTGCCAGCAGTCCCCAGGGGGCCGGGGAGCTGTTTTTT,TRBD1,TRBV12-3/TRBV12-4,NA,TRBJ2-2
CASRPVHRGSGNTIYF,TGCGCCAGCAGGCCGGTGCACAGGGGATCTGGAAACACCATATATTTT,TRBD1,TRBV4-1,NA,TRBJ1-3
CAWSRGQGGQETQYF,TGTGCCTGGAGTCGGGGACAGGGAGGCCAAGAGACCCAGTACTTC,TRBD1,TRBV30,NA,TRBJ2-5
CASSVTGGDTEAFF,TGTGCCAGCAGCGTTACAGGGGGCGACACTGAAGCTTTCTTT,TRBD1,TRBV9,NA,TRBJ1-1
CASSRTGGGETQYF,TGTGCCAGCAGCAGAACAGGGGGCGGAGAGACCCAGTACTTC,TRBD1,TRBV9,NA,TRBJ2-5
CASNLGGARYTF,TGTGCCAGCAACCTGGGGGGGGCACGCTACACCTTC,NA,TRBV12-3/TRBV12-4,NA,TRBJ1-2
CASSRQQGSQETQYF,TGTGCCAGCAGCCGACAACAGGGCTCCCAAGAGACCCAGTACTTC,NA,TRBV5-4,NA,TRBJ2-5